The 6 T cell receptor beta chains below all came from one sample that was sequenced in a study of T cells after posttransplantation cyclophosphamide. Assay used: immunoSEQ multiplex PCR; TCRdb lists only in-frame clones, some missing. The repertoire has about 11,000 clones, 85% to 95% of them found once; the top ten carry under 0.35%. Sequenced sample: naive CD8+ T cells sorted from PBMCs. The receptors come from a man aged 25-45 years in good health and a related stem cell transplant donor.

The genes are TRBV10-3 and TRBJ2-1; 9 nucleotides match TRBD2. V shed 8 bases, J shed 2 bases, and the junction held 1 base outside the gene matches. This CDR3 is 13 amino acids long. Germline V gene data show CDR1 as ENHRY and CDR2 as SYGVKD. The CDR3 region has the DNA TGTGCCATCCGGACTAGCGCCTACAATGAGCAGTTCTTC. It is translated as CAIRTSAYNEQFF.

V and J are TRBV6-1 and TRBJ1-1; 9 positions match TRBD1. The trim removed 4 bases at V and 0 bases at J, leaving 9 bases unmatched. The CDR3 is 17 amino acids. Germline V lookup: CDR1 MNHNS, CDR2 SASEGT. CDR3: CASSGLPGQGVNTEAFF. The DNA of the CDR3 is TGTGCCAGCAGTGGGCTCCCGGGACAGGGTGTGAACACTGAAGCTTTCTTT.

The J gene is TRBJ1-2, the V gene TRBV9; 10 nucleotides align to TRBD1. Losses at the gene ends were 0 bases for V and 5 bases for J; bases not matched to a gene: 7. There are 16 residues in the CDR3. Germline assignment: CDR1 SGDLS and CDR2 YYNGEE. CDR3 coding DNA: TGTGCCAGCAGCGTAGGAGGGACAGGGGCTCTATATGGCTACACCTTC. Protein: CASSVGGTGALYGYTF.

This clone was seen only once. This sequence joins TRBV6-1 and TRBJ1-2; TRBD1 might be the D (6 bases). This CDR3 has 11 amino acids. Trimming pared 8 bases from V and 4 bases from J, leaving 8 bases between. The germline CDR1 and CDR2 sequences are MNHNS and SASEGT. The CDR3 reads CASRDIYGYTF. CDR3 DNA: TGTGCCAGCCGGGACATCTATGGCTACACCTTC.

The rearrangement links TRBV29-1 to TRBJ1-1; the D gene is possibly TRBD1 (5 bases). V lost 5 bases, J lost 0 bases, and 10 bases lay in between. The CDR3 contains 13 residues. Looked up from germline, CDR1 is SQVTM and CDR2 is ANQGSEA. The DNA for the CDR3 is TGCAGCGTTACTCCAGGGATGAACACTGAAGCTTTCTTT. It translates to CSVTPGMNTEAFF.

The rearrangement uses TRBV4-2 and TRBJ2-1, with 9 bases identical to TRBD2. With 3 bases clipped from V and 5 bases from J, the junction kept 2 bases outside the gene matches. Germline assignment: CDR1 LGHNA and CDR2 YNFKEQ. The CDR3 has 14 residues. The CDR3 loop is CASSHRGGDNEQFF. CDR3 DNA: TGTGCCAGCAGCCATCGCGGGGGGGACAATGAGCAGTTCTTC.